These 27 T cell receptor beta chains came from one sample sequenced in a study of PD-1 blockade in classical Hodgkin lymphoma (dated by TCRdb to between 2020 and 2021). The method behind the library was the immunoSEQ multiplex PCR assay. As stored in TCRdb, this immuneACCESS dataset retains in-frame rearrangements with V and J assigned. A fraction of the clones does not appear; measured against another copy, unresolved V genes explain less than half of the discrepancy, and the remainder lacks a known reason. The sample table records 20,000 or so clones; roughly 80% of these occur just once. Jointly, the top ten make up roughly a sixth of the sample. What the time point label conveys for this sample: cycle 2 day 1 (C2D1) of nivolumab. Relapse after autologous stem cell transplantation had occurred in all trial patients, and cohorts A, B and C were distinguished by prior brentuximab vedotin exposure.

This material consisted of peripheral blood mononuclear cells (PBMCs), taken before the second cycle of nivolumab. These receptors originate from a human donor with classical Hodgkin lymphoma.

The CDR3 protein is CASLDRVRVRPEAFF. CDR3 in DNA: TGTGCCAGCCTAGACAGGGTAAGGGTTAGACCTGAAGCTTTCTTT. The V gene is TRBV5-6, the J gene TRBJ1-1; TRBD1 matches 7 bases. Per the germline V gene, CDR1 is SGHDT and CDR2 is YYEEEE. With 7 bases clipped from V and 6 bases from J, the junction kept 15 bases outside the gene matches. The CDR3 has 15 residues.

CDR3 in DNA: TGCGCCAGCAGCTTGGAGGGGTCCAACTATGGCTACACCTTC. It encodes CASSLEGSNYGYTF. The genes are TRBV5-1 and TRBJ1-2; a weak D match, TRBD1 (5 bases). The CDR3 is 14 amino acids. V was shortened by 0 bases and J by 2 bases, with 8 bases between the two germline ends. Germline CDR1 and CDR2: SGHRS and YFSETQ.

The J gene is TRBJ2-6, the V gene TRBV4-3; no firm D call. This CDR3 is 16 amino acids long. Germline CDR1 LGHNA, CDR2 YSLEER. V lost 1 base, J lost 1 base, and 8 bases lay in between. The CDR3 sequence is CASSQVSGSGANVLTF. CDR3 bases: TGCGCCAGCAGCCAAGTTTCTGGGTCTGGGGCCAACGTCCTGACTTTC.

Of note for this clone: This sample includes further DNA sequences coding for the same CDR3. The chain is built from TRBV5-4 and TRBJ1-1, with 8 bases lining up with TRBD1. Germline CDR1 is SGHNT and CDR2 is YYREEE (reference sequence). Trimming removed 0 bases from V and 7 bases from J; junction bases left unmatched: 2. The CDR3 contains 13 residues. In DNA, the CDR3 is TGTGCCAGCAGCTTGGGTGGGACAGGTGAAGCTTTCTTT. Protein sequence: CASSLGGTGEAFF. The full variable domain, rest sourced from reference TRBV5-4 and TRBJ1-1, is ETGVTQSPTHLIKTRGQQVTLRCSSQSGHNTVSWYQQALGQGPQFIFQYYREEENGRGNFPPRFSGLQFPNYSSELNVNALELDDSALYLCASSLGGTGEAFFGQGTRLTVV.

The CDR3 region has the DNA TGTGCCAGCAGTAGTTGGTGGAGCTCCTACAATGAGCAGTTCTTC. Protein product: CASSSWWSSYNEQFF. The chain uses TRBV2 and TRBJ2-1; no clear D. V dropped 5 bases and J dropped 0 bases, with 11 bases sitting between them. The CDR3 runs to 15 residues. Germline V gene sequence: CDR1 SNHLY, CDR2 FYNNEI.

The chain has TRBV18 and TRBJ1-1; TRBD1 is a possible D gene (5 bases). The CDR3 is made up of 15 amino acids. CDR1 and CDR2 (germline): KGHSH, LQKENI. The germline V and J ends were trimmed by 2 bases and 4 bases, with 14 bases remaining between them. The DNA for the CDR3 is TGTGCCAGCTCACCAATTGAGGGGAGAGGCACTGAAGCTTTCTTT. Protein: CASSPIEGRGTEAFF.

V gene TRBV4-3 combines with J gene TRBJ1-3, with no clear D. The V end was cut by 0 bases, the J end by 3 bases, with 3 bases between. This CDR3 region has 13 residues. The germline V gene encodes CDR1 LGHNA and CDR2 YSLEER. CDR3 DNA: TGCGCCAGCAGCCAAGATCGTGGAAACACCATATATTTT. Its translation is CASSQDRGNTIYF.

V is TRBV7-2 and J is TRBJ1-3; D is possibly TRBD1 (5 bases). Trimming stripped 2 bases from V and 0 bases from J, with 8 bases between. The length of the CDR3 is 15 residues. Germline lookup yields CDR1 SGHTA and CDR2 FQGNSA. CDR3 DNA sequence: TGTGCCAGCAGCTTACACAGGAGCTCTGGAAACACCATATATTTT. The encoded protein is CASSLHRSSGNTIYF. The full variable domain, rest sourced from reference TRBV7-2 and TRBJ1-3, is GAGVSQSPSNKVTEKGKDVELRCDPISGHTALYWYRQSLGQGLEFLIYFQGNSAPDKSGLPSDRFSAERTGGSVSTLTIQRTQQEDSAVYLCASSLHRSSGNTIYFGEGSWLTVV.

The CDR3 region has the DNA TGTGCCAGCAGCTTAGCGCTACAGGGGGCGGGACAGTTCTTC. Amino acids: CASSLALQGAGQFF. The J gene is TRBJ2-1, the V gene TRBV7-2; 9 bases are shared with TRBD1. This CDR3 contains 14 residues. Losses at the gene ends were 0 bases for V and 13 bases for J; bases not matched to a gene: 7. The V gene's germline CDR1 is SGHTA and CDR2 FQGNSA. Variable domain in full (rest from reference TRBV7-2 and TRBJ2-1): GAGVSQSPSNKVTEKGKDVELRCDPISGHTALYWYRQSLGQGLEFLIYFQGNSAPDKSGLPSDRFSAERTGGSVSTLTIQRTQQEDSAVYLCASSLALQGAGQFFGPGTRLTVL.

This clone appeared a single time. The chain uses TRBV9 and TRBJ2-2, with D uncertain. V was clipped by 2 bases and J by 3 bases, with 8 bases between them. The germline gives CDR1 SGDLS, CDR2 YYNGEE. The CDR3 covers 14 residues. CDR3 bases: TGTGCCAGCAGCGTCCGGGCCGACACCGGGGAGCTGTTTTTT. Translating it yields CASSVRADTGELFF.

The V and J genes are TRBV4-1 and TRBJ1-1; possibly TRBD1 for D (5 bases). Germline V lookup: CDR1 MGHRA, CDR2 YSYEKL. With 3 bases removed from V and 0 bases from J, the gap between germline ends came to 8 bases. This CDR3 has 14 amino acids. The CDR3 loop is CASSQGRLNTEAFF. CDR3 DNA sequence: TGCGCCAGCAGCCAGGGACGGTTGAACACTGAAGCTTTCTTT.

The genes are TRBV9 and TRBJ2-1; D is perhaps TRBD1 (5 bases). The germline V and J ends were trimmed by 3 bases and 0 bases, with 13 bases remaining between them. The CDR3 is made up of 16 amino acids. Germline V gene data show CDR1 as SGDLS and CDR2 as YYNGEE. The DNA of the CDR3 is TGTGCCAGCAGCGCAGGGCTGACACTCTCCTACAATGAGCAGTTCTTC. Its protein product is CASSAGLTLSYNEQFF. The whole variable domain, filled in from reference TRBV9 and TRBJ2-1, reads DSGVTQTPKHLITATGQRVTLRCSPRSGDLSVYWYQQSLDQGLQFLIQYYNGEERAKGNILERFSAQQFPDLHSELNLSSLELGDSALYFCASSAGLTLSYNEQFFGPGTRLTVL.

This clone was observed a handful of times. The chain couples TRBV9 to TRBJ1-6; D is unresolved. V was cut by 3 bases and J by 9 bases, with 13 bases left in between. The length of the CDR3 is 14 residues. From germline, CDR1 is SGDLS and CDR2 YYNGEE. CDR3 in amino acids: CASSERTDRSPLHF. The CDR3 bases are TGTGCCAGCAGCGAGAGAACAGACCGTTCACCCCTCCACTTT.

V usage is TRBV9 and J usage is TRBJ2-2; D uncertain. Per the germline V gene, CDR1 is SGDLS and CDR2 is YYNGEE. V was trimmed by 4 bases and J by 4 bases, leaving 2 bases between them. The CDR3 has 11 residues. The CDR3 region is CASSITGELFF. In nucleotides, the CDR3 is TGTGCCAGCAGCATCACCGGGGAGCTGTTTTTT.

V is TRBV2 and J is TRBJ1-4; 7 nucleotides line up with TRBD1. The CDR3 runs 13 residues. V was clipped by 6 bases and J by 6 bases; unmatched bases: 4. Germline assignment: CDR1 SNHLY and CDR2 FYNNEI. The CDR3 nucleotides read TGTGCCAGCAGAACAGGGGACGATGAAAAACTGTTTTTT. This sequence encodes CASRTGDDEKLFF.

The chain uses TRBV28 and TRBJ2-7; D possibly corresponds to TRBD1 (5 bases). The CDR3 has 15 residues. The V gene's germline CDR1 is MDHEN and CDR2 SYDVKM. V lost 6 bases and J lost 4, with 19 bases in between. The CDR3 nucleotides read TGTGCCAGCAGACCGTGGGGCGGCCCGGCATACGAGCAGTACTTC. Encoded protein: CASRPWGGPAYEQYF. Filled out from reference TRBV28 and TRBJ2-7, the complete variable domain reads DVKVTQSSRYLVKRTGEKVFLECVQDMDHENMFWYRQDPGLGLRLIYFSYDVKMKEKGDIPEGYSVSREKKERFSLILESASTNQTSMYLCASRPWGGPAYEQYFGPGTRLTVT.

The chain joins TRBV7-3 to TRBJ2-1; D is unclear. V lost 5 bases to trimming and J lost 4 bases, with 15 bases between them. The CDR3 contains 15 residues. Germline V gene data show CDR1 as SGHTA and CDR2 as FQGTGA. In DNA form, the CDR3 reads TGTGCCAGCAGCCCGTCAACCGCTTCATACAATGAGCAGTTCTTC. This sequence encodes CASSPSTASYNEQFF.

The CDR3 coding sequence is TGTGCCAGCAGCTTACCTAGCGGGGGGGACTGGGAGCTGTTTTTT. Translation gives CASSLPSGGDWELFF. This rearrangement joins TRBV11-3 to TRBJ2-2; the match to TRBD2 covers 12 bases. CDR1 SGHNT and CDR2 YENEEA come from the germline V gene. J lost 9 bases, V lost 2 bases, and 4 bases had no gene match. The CDR3 covers 15 residues.

V and J are TRBV5-1 and TRBJ2-1; TRBD2 matches 13 bases. The CDR3 consists of 17 residues. J gave up 5 bases and V 2 bases, and 7 bases lay outside the gene matches. CDR1 and CDR2 (germline): SGHRS, YFSETQ. CDR3 in DNA: TGCGCCAGCAGCTTCGGGCGACTAGCGGGAGGCCACAATGAGCAGTTCTTC. Translation: CASSFGRLAGGHNEQFF. The full variable domain, its missing parts supplied by reference TRBV5-1 and TRBJ2-1, is KAGVTQTPRYLIKTRGQQVTLSCSPISGHRSVSWYQQTPGQGLQFLFEYFSETQRNKGNFPGRFSGRQFSNSRSEMNVSTLELGDSALYLCASSFGRLAGGHNEQFFGPGTRLTVL.

This clone showed up just once. The V call is TRBV6-5, the J call TRBJ2-7; D could derive from TRBD1 or TRBD2 (5 bases each). The CDR3 loop spans 11 amino acids. V lost 6 bases to trimming and J lost 5 bases, with 8 bases between them. Germline loops: CDR1 MNHEY, CDR2 SVGAGI. The CDR3 DNA reads TGTGCCAGCAGCACGGGGCACGAGCAGTACTTC. The encoded protein is CASSTGHEQYF.

The rearrangement joins TRBV11-2 to TRBJ2-5; maybe TRBD1 (5 bases). The V end lost 1 base, the J end lost 3 bases, and 15 bases lay between the germline ends. Germline CDR1 SGHAT, CDR2 FQNNGV. There are 16 residues in the CDR3. The CDR3 is CASSLGYRYGEETQYF. The CDR3 DNA reads as TGTGCCAGCAGCTTAGGGTACAGGTACGGTGAAGAGACCCAGTACTTC.

J is TRBJ2-3 and V is TRBV7-9; D ambiguous. Germline V CDR1 and CDR2: SEHNR, FQNEAQ (reference sequence). V was pared by 0 bases and J by 6 bases, with 16 bases between. This CDR3 is built from 16 residues. CDR3 coding DNA: TGTGCCAGCAGCTTAGCTATCGTGCAGAGGTCCGATACGCAGTATTTT. Translating it yields CASSLAIVQRSDTQYF.

J is TRBJ2-7 and V is TRBV7-2; TRBD1 aligns across 10 bases. From germline, CDR1 is SGHTA and CDR2 FQGNSA. The J segment lost 4 bases and the V segment lost 5 bases, leaving 5 bases of the junction unmatched. This CDR3 comprises 14 residues. The CDR3 reads CASSPRQGAYEQYF. In DNA form, the CDR3 reads TGTGCCAGCAGCCCTCGACAGGGGGCGTACGAGCAGTACTTC.

Only one count was recorded for this clone. V and J are TRBV7-6 and TRBJ2-1, with TRBD2 matching 7 bases. J gave up 3 bases and V 5 bases, and 19 bases lay outside the gene matches. CDR1 and CDR2 (germline): SGHVS, FNYEAQ. The length of the CDR3 is 19 residues. The CDR3 DNA sequence: TGTGCCAGCAGCGGGCCTGAAATAGCGGGTTATGGGGTCTACAATGAGCAGTTCTTC. Translated, it gives CASSGPEIAGYGVYNEQFF.

The chain employs TRBV10-1 and TRBJ2-6; TRBD1 matches at 10 bases. Germline CDR1 is WNHNN and CDR2 is SYGVQD (reference sequence). V trimming: 5 bases; J trimming: 0 bases; junction bases outside the gene matches: 4. The CDR3 extends over 17 amino acids. CDR3 sequence (DNA): TGCGCCAGCAGTCCGGGACAGGGGCCCTCTGGGGCCAACGTCCTGACTTTC. Its translation: CASSPGQGPSGANVLTF.

The V call is TRBV6-5, the J call TRBJ2-7; D not resolved. V was pared by 0 bases and J by 1 base, with 10 bases between. The CDR3 spans 15 residues. Germline values: CDR1 MNHEY, CDR2 SVGAGI. The CDR3 loop reads CASSYSYGTSYEQYF. Written as DNA, the CDR3 is TGTGCCAGCAGTTACTCGTACGGCACGTCCTACGAGCAGTACTTC.

The rearrangement links TRBV11-3 to TRBJ2-1, with 9 bases lining up with TRBD2. With 4 bases clipped from V and 10 bases from J, the junction kept 11 bases outside the gene matches. Germline values: CDR1 SGHNT, CDR2 YENEEA. CDR3 length equals 15 residues. The CDR3 DNA reads TGTGCCAGCAGCTGGAATCTAGCGGGGTGGTCGGAGCAGTTCTTC. Translated: CASSWNLAGWSEQFF.